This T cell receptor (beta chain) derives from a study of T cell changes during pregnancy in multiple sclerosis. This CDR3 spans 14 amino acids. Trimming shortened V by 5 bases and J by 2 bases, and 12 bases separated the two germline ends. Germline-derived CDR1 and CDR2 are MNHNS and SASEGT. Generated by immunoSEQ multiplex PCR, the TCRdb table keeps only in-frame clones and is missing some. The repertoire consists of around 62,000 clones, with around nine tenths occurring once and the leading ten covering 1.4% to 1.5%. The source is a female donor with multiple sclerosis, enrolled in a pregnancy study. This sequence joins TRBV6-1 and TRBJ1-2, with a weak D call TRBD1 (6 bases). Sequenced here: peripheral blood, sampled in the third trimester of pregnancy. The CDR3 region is CASSSRQVNYGYTF. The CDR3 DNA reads TGTGCCAGCAGTAGCCGACAGGTAAACTATGGCTACACCTTC.